These T cell receptor beta chains were read from a single sample in a study of vaccination effects on CD4 cells after COVID-19. This table comes from immunoSEQ multiplex PCR, and its TCRdb copy is limited to in-frame clones, with some not included. The sample has about 32,000 clones; approximately 75% are singletons. These receptors have no known antigen. Sequencing was performed on CD4+ T cells from PBMCs cultured with HCoV-229E spike peptides, taken after COVID-19 vaccination. Source of these receptors: a human donor who received a COVID-19 vaccine. The CDR3 runs from the conserved cysteine through the conserved F or W. The D gene is left open where the match is weak. The size of a clone is reported for some rows only, either as once, few or many, or as a class for expanded clones.

J	V	D	size	DNA	CDR3
TRBJ2-3	TRBV5-4	TRBD1	NA	TGTGCCAGCAGCCGGACAGGGTCCCGCACAGATACGCAGTATTTT	CASSRTGSRTDTQYF
TRBJ2-7	TRBV28	TRBD1	NA	TGTGCCAGCAGTTGGGGACAGGGTACTTACGAGCAGTACTTC	CASSWGQGTYEQYF
TRBJ2-1	TRBV5-4	TRBD1	few	TGTGCCAGCAGCTTGGGACAGGGGTTTCACAATGAGCAGTTCTTC	CASSLGQGFHNEQFF
TRBJ1-4	TRBV7-9	NA	NA	TGTGCCAGCAGCCAGACAGTTCGAACTAATGAAAAACTGTTTTTT	CASSQTVRTNEKLFF
TRBJ2-3	TRBV5-6	NA	NA	TGTGCCAGCAGCTTCAGAGATACGCAGTATTTT	CASSFRDTQYF
TRBJ2-1	TRBV27	NA	NA	TGTGCCAGCAGTTTTGTGTCGGGGGTCTCCTACAATGAGCAGTTCTTC	CASSFVSGVSYNEQFF
TRBJ2-5	TRBV6-4	NA	NA	TGTGCCAGCAGTGACTTCCGGCAGGGCAAGAGGGGGACCCAGTACTTC	CASSDFRQGKRGTQYF
TRBJ1-6	TRBV6-5	NA	NA	TGTGCCAGCAGTTACGAAGGGCGCCTCCATAATTCACCCCTCCACTTT	CASSYEGRLHNSPLHF
TRBJ1-1	TRBV15	NA	NA	TGTGCCACCAGACGCCTTAAGGCTGAAGCTTTCTTT	CATRRLKAEAFF
TRBJ1-2	TRBV29-1	NA	few	TGCAGCGTCACGGGACTCTTCTCGCGGGGCTACACCTTC	CSVTGLFSRGYTF
TRBJ1-1	TRBV3-1/TRBV3-2	NA	NA	TGTGCCAGCAGCCATATCACGGTCAGCCGCAAGAACACTGAAGCTTTCTTT	CASSHITVSRKNTEAFF
TRBJ1-6	TRBV25-1	NA	few	TGTGCCAGCAGTGAATCGAGGGTGGGGAATTCACCCCTCCACTTT	CASSESRVGNSPLHF
TRBJ1-2	TRBV27	TRBD1	NA	TGTGCCAGCAAAAAGACAGGGGCGGGTGGCTACACCTTC	CASKKTGAGGYTF
TRBJ2-1	TRBV5-1	TRBD2	NA	TGCGCCAGCAGCCCCCTAGCGGGAGACTACAATGAGCAGTTCTTC	CASSPLAGDYNEQFF
TRBJ2-7	TRBV12-3/TRBV12-4	NA	NA	TGTGCCAGCAGTTTAGGCGTTACGAGCGGAGAGTACTTC	CASSLGVTSGEYF
TRBJ2-2	TRBV11-2	NA	NA	TGTGCCAGCAGCTTAGTTTGGCGGTCGAACACCGGGGAGCTGTTTTTT	CASSLVWRSNTGELFF
TRBJ2-7	TRBV2	NA	NA	TGTGCCAGCAGTGAAGGTGGAGGGTTGTCCTACGAGCAGTACTTC	CASSEGGGLSYEQYF
TRBJ2-7	TRBV4-2	NA	NA	TGTGCCAGCAGCCAAGCGGGACAACGTAGCGAGCAGTACTTC	CASSQAGQRSEQYF
TRBJ1-1	TRBV28	NA	NA	TGTGCCAGCAGCTCGTGGTTAGCTTTCTTT	CASSSWLAFF
TRBJ2-7	TRBV6-5	TRBD1	NA	TGTGCCAGCAACCGAGACAGGGGGAGTTCCTACGAGCAGTACTTC	CASNRDRGSSYEQYF
TRBJ2-5	TRBV3-1/TRBV3-2	NA	NA	TGTGCCAGCAGCCGGAATTCAGAGACCCAGTACTTC	CASSRNSETQYF
TRBJ2-7	TRBV25-1	NA	NA	TGTGCCAGCAGTGAGTCAGGGACACTCTACTACGAGCAGTACTTC	CASSESGTLYYEQYF
TRBJ2-2	TRBV2	TRBD2	NA	TGTGCCAGCAAAGAGGGAGCGGGAAACACCGGGGAGCTGTTTTTT	CASKEGAGNTGELFF
TRBJ2-1	TRBV5-1	NA	NA	TGCGCCAGCAGCCCCGCTTGGCTTCAGCTCTTCCGCAGCTCCTACAATGAGCAGTTCTTC	CASSPAWLQLFRSSYNEQFF
TRBJ1-4	TRBV11-2	NA	once	TGTGCCAGCAGCTTAGTTATCCGGACCCAAGAAAAACTGTTTTTT	CASSLVIRTQEKLFF
TRBJ1-1	TRBV7-8	NA	NA	TGTGCCAGCACCTTGGGCGTTGAAGGTTATGCTTTCTTT	CASTLGVEGYAFF
TRBJ2-5	TRBV25-1	TRBD1	NA	TGTGCCAGCAGACAGGACAGGAAAGAGACCCAGTACTTC	CASRQDRKETQYF
TRBJ1-2	TRBV6-6	NA	NA	TGTGCCAGCCAACGGGCTGGGGGCGATAACTATGGCTACACCTTC	CASQRAGGDNYGYTF
TRBJ2-3	TRBV7-6	NA	NA	TGTGCCAGCAGCTTAGGGGGGGCGCTCAGAGATACGCAGTATTTT	CASSLGGALRDTQYF
TRBJ1-1	TRBV18	NA	NA	TGTGCCAGCTCACCACGAAACGGAAACACTGAAGCTTTCTTT	CASSPRNGNTEAFF
TRBJ2-1	TRBV24-1	NA	NA	TGTGCCACCAGTGTCAACAATGAGCAGTTCTTC	CATSVNNEQFF
TRBJ2-3	TRBV21-1	NA	NA	TGTGCCAGCAGCAAAGCCTCTGTAGCGGGAGCTGTTTGGACAGATACGCAGTATTTT	CASSKASVAGAVWTDTQYF
TRBJ2-1	TRBV6-5	NA	once	TGTGCCACTTCCAGGGGCCACAGCTCCTACAATGAGCAGTTCTTC	CATSRGHSSYNEQFF
TRBJ2-1	TRBV6-5	NA	NA	TGTGCCAGCAGTTACTCGGTGGCAGGGGTTTACAATGAGCAGTTCTTC	CASSYSVAGVYNEQFF
TRBJ1-2	TRBV7-9	TRBD1	NA	TGTGCCAGCAGCTTGGGACAGGGGACCTATGGCTACACCTTC	CASSLGQGTYGYTF
TRBJ1-1	TRBV11-3	TRBD1	few	TGTGCCAGCAGCTTAGGTAACCAGGGGGCGTCACGGCCTTTCTTT	CASSLGNQGASRPFF
TRBJ1-2	TRBV10-3	NA	few	TGTGCCACATCATGGCCGGCAGGTGGGCTCTATGGCTACACCTTC	CATSWPAGGLYGYTF